Listed below are T cell receptor beta chains from one sample, sequenced in a study of vaccination and CD4 T cells after COVID-19. For these TCRs, the target antigens are not known. TCRdb fed the PCR reads into MiXCR, producing one record per CDR3 protein. The sample shows some 15,000 distinct CDR3 sequences, approximately 58% of them seen only once. The sequenced sample consisted of CD4+ T cells from blood, cultured in vitro. Receptors originate from a human donor who had recovered from COVID-19. Both conserved end residues are part of each CDR3. D genes are given only for firm matches. Expanded clones are given a class, and other clones once, few, many or no size at all.

v_call: TRBV6-5
j_call: TRBJ2-5
clone_size: NA
d_call: NA
cdr3_nt: TGTGCCAGCAGTTACCCGAGTGAGCCCGAGACCCAGTACTTC
cdr3_aa: CASSYPSEPETQYF

v_call: TRBV11-2
j_call: TRBJ1-2
clone_size: NA
d_call: TRBD1
cdr3_nt: TGTGCCAGCAGTCGAGGACAGGGCTCTTATGGCTACACCTTC
cdr3_aa: CASSRGQGSYGYTF

v_call: TRBV7-2
j_call: TRBJ2-4
clone_size: NA
d_call: NA
cdr3_nt: TGTGCCAGCAGCTTGAGGACCGGCAACCCCTCCATTCAGTACTTC
cdr3_aa: CASSLRTGNPSIQYF

v_call: TRBV5-1
j_call: TRBJ1-1
clone_size: large
d_call: NA
cdr3_nt: TGCGCCAGCAGCACAGAGGGGCTTTATTGGGGAACTGAAGCTTTCTTT
cdr3_aa: CASSTEGLYWGTEAFF

v_call: TRBV5-1
j_call: TRBJ2-3
clone_size: few
d_call: TRBD2
cdr3_nt: TGCGCCAGCAGCCCATGGACTAGCGGGAGATTCACAGATACGCAGTATTTT
cdr3_aa: CASSPWTSGRFTDTQYF

v_call: TRBV5-1
j_call: TRBJ1-5
clone_size: NA
d_call: NA
cdr3_nt: TGCGCCAGCAGCTTGGAAGGGCAGGGAGGTCAGCCCCAGCATTTT
cdr3_aa: CASSLEGQGGQPQHF

v_call: TRBV12-3/TRBV12-4
j_call: TRBJ1-6
clone_size: NA
d_call: NA
cdr3_nt: TGTGCCAGCAGGGGCCTTAGGACCCTCCACTTT
cdr3_aa: CASRGLRTLHF

v_call: TRBV19
j_call: TRBJ2-2
clone_size: few
d_call: TRBD1
cdr3_nt: TGTGCCAGTAGAGGACAGGGGAACGCCGGGGAGCTGTTTTTT
cdr3_aa: CASRGQGNAGELFF

v_call: TRBV6-1
j_call: TRBJ1-3
clone_size: few
d_call: TRBD1
cdr3_nt: TGTGCCAGCAGTGATGCCCGGGACAGGGGCTCTGGAAACACCATATATTTT
cdr3_aa: CASSDARDRGSGNTIYF

v_call: TRBV19
j_call: TRBJ2-6
clone_size: NA
d_call: NA
cdr3_nt: TGTGCCAGTAGTTATCAGGGCTCTGGGGCCAACGTCCTGACTTTC
cdr3_aa: CASSYQGSGANVLTF

v_call: TRBV20-1
j_call: TRBJ1-1
clone_size: once
d_call: TRBD1
cdr3_nt: TGCAGTGCTCAAAAAGGGGACAGTGGGAACACTGAAGCTTTCTTT
cdr3_aa: CSAQKGDSGNTEAFF

v_call: TRBV27
j_call: TRBJ2-7
clone_size: NA
d_call: TRBD2
cdr3_nt: TGTGCCAGCAGGCTCCAGCGGGGGCCCTCCTACGAGCAGTACTTC
cdr3_aa: CASRLQRGPSYEQYF

v_call: TRBV19
j_call: TRBJ1-5
clone_size: few
d_call: NA
cdr3_nt: TGTGCCAGTAGTATGGGGGGGGCTGATCAGCCCCAGCATTTT
cdr3_aa: CASSMGGADQPQHF

v_call: TRBV6-2/TRBV6-3
j_call: TRBJ2-7
clone_size: NA
d_call: TRBD2
cdr3_nt: TGTGCCAGCATTGCTAGCGGGAGCCACGAGCAGTACTTC
cdr3_aa: CASIASGSHEQYF

v_call: TRBV30
j_call: TRBJ2-7
clone_size: NA
d_call: NA
cdr3_nt: TGTGCCTGGAGTGCCCCCGGGGATGGCTCCTACGAGCAGTACTTC
cdr3_aa: CAWSAPGDGSYEQYF

v_call: TRBV7-9
j_call: TRBJ1-2
clone_size: few
d_call: NA
cdr3_nt: TGTGCCAGCAGTCCACGCGTAAATAACTATGGCTACACCTTC
cdr3_aa: CASSPRVNNYGYTF

v_call: TRBV12-5
j_call: TRBJ1-1
clone_size: NA
d_call: NA
cdr3_nt: TGTGCTAGTGGTTTGGGGGCGGGCACTGAAGCTTTCTTT
cdr3_aa: CASGLGAGTEAFF

v_call: TRBV7-2
j_call: TRBJ2-7
clone_size: once
d_call: NA
cdr3_nt: TGTGCCAGCAGCCGAGACAGAAGCGAGCAGTACTTC
cdr3_aa: CASSRDRSEQYF

v_call: TRBV5-3
j_call: TRBJ2-7
clone_size: once
d_call: NA
cdr3_nt: TGTGCCAGCAGTTTCCTCGGGGCTTCCCACTACGAGCAGTACTTC
cdr3_aa: CASSFLGASHYEQYF

v_call: TRBV5-1
j_call: TRBJ2-3
clone_size: NA
d_call: TRBD1
cdr3_nt: TGCGCCAGCAGCACCGACAGGGGGCTTGATACGCAGTATTTT
cdr3_aa: CASSTDRGLDTQYF

v_call: TRBV18
j_call: TRBJ2-7
clone_size: NA
d_call: TRBD2
cdr3_nt: TGTGCCAGCTCACCTACTAGCGGGGTTTCCTACGAGCAGTACTTC
cdr3_aa: CASSPTSGVSYEQYF

v_call: TRBV6-5
j_call: TRBJ1-6
clone_size: NA
d_call: NA
cdr3_nt: TGTGCCAGCAGGTACAGGGTTAATTCACCCCTCCACTTT
cdr3_aa: CASRYRVNSPLHF

v_call: TRBV24-1
j_call: TRBJ2-3
clone_size: NA
d_call: TRBD2
cdr3_nt: TGTGCCACCAGTGATTTGCCGGGGACTAGCGGGAGTAGGGATACGCAGTATTTT
cdr3_aa: CATSDLPGTSGSRDTQYF

v_call: TRBV11-2
j_call: TRBJ1-2
clone_size: NA
d_call: NA
cdr3_nt: TGTGCCAGCAGTGGGGGGTTGGGGGCCGGCTATGGCTACACCTTC
cdr3_aa: CASSGGLGAGYGYTF

v_call: TRBV19
j_call: TRBJ1-2
clone_size: NA
d_call: TRBD1
cdr3_nt: TGTGCCAGCTGGACAGGGCGACATAACTATGGCTACACCTTC
cdr3_aa: CASWTGRHNYGYTF

v_call: TRBV5-5
j_call: TRBJ2-7
clone_size: once
d_call: NA
cdr3_nt: TGTGCCAGCGGCTCCGGGGTGGGTGCCTACGAGCAGTACTTC
cdr3_aa: CASGSGVGAYEQYF

v_call: TRBV7-2
j_call: TRBJ2-1
clone_size: NA
d_call: TRBD1
cdr3_nt: TGTGCCAGCACCCTAATAGGCAGGGGACAGGGCGACACTGAGCAGTTCTTC
cdr3_aa: CASTLIGRGQGDTEQFF

v_call: TRBV19
j_call: TRBJ2-5
clone_size: NA
d_call: TRBD2
cdr3_nt: TGTGCCAGTAGTATCAGTAGCGGGGGGGCCCAGACCCAGTACTTC
cdr3_aa: CASSISSGGAQTQYF

v_call: TRBV20-1
j_call: TRBJ2-1
clone_size: NA
d_call: TRBD2
cdr3_nt: TGCAGTGCCACAGCGGGGGGGCCCCTGGGTGAGCAGTTCTTC
cdr3_aa: CSATAGGPLGEQFF

v_call: TRBV5-4
j_call: TRBJ1-2
clone_size: NA
d_call: NA
cdr3_nt: TGTGCCAGCAGCTTGATGGAAAACTATGGCTACACCTTC
cdr3_aa: CASSLMENYGYTF

v_call: TRBV15
j_call: TRBJ1-5
clone_size: NA
d_call: NA
cdr3_nt: TGTGCCACCAGCAGAGATGATGGGAAGGGGCATTTT
cdr3_aa: CATSRDDGKGHF

v_call: TRBV19
j_call: TRBJ1-5
clone_size: NA
d_call: NA
cdr3_nt: TGTGCCAGTAGTATAGCCAGAAGTCAGCCCCAGCATTTT
cdr3_aa: CASSIARSQPQHF

v_call: TRBV7-6
j_call: TRBJ1-1
clone_size: NA
d_call: NA
cdr3_nt: TGTGCCAGCAGTAATCCGGGCCATGAAGCTTTCTTT
cdr3_aa: CASSNPGHEAFF

v_call: TRBV6-5
j_call: TRBJ1-4
clone_size: NA
d_call: NA
cdr3_nt: TGTGCCAGCAGTTACACTGCAGGTGCAACTAATGAAAAACTGTTTTTT
cdr3_aa: CASSYTAGATNEKLFF

v_call: TRBV5-1
j_call: TRBJ2-2
clone_size: NA
d_call: TRBD2
cdr3_nt: TGCGCCAGCAGCTTGGAGGGGTTTAGCGGGACTCTTGACACCGGGGAGCTGTTTTTT
cdr3_aa: CASSLEGFSGTLDTGELFF

v_call: TRBV12-3/TRBV12-4
j_call: TRBJ2-1
clone_size: NA
d_call: NA
cdr3_nt: TGTGCCAGCAGTGGATCGGGGGGCGGGGACAATGAGCAGTTCTTC
cdr3_aa: CASSGSGGGDNEQFF

v_call: TRBV18
j_call: TRBJ1-5
clone_size: NA
d_call: NA
cdr3_nt: TGTGCCAGCTCCCCCCTAGCGGGACGGAGCAATCAGCCCCAGCATTTT
cdr3_aa: CASSPLAGRSNQPQHF

v_call: TRBV27
j_call: TRBJ1-1
clone_size: once
d_call: NA
cdr3_nt: TGTGCCAGCAGTTTATCGTCCAGGAACACTGAAGCTTTCTTT
cdr3_aa: CASSLSSRNTEAFF

v_call: TRBV12-3/TRBV12-4
j_call: TRBJ1-2
clone_size: NA
d_call: NA
cdr3_nt: TGTGCCAGCAGTTGGGGAACTGGTGGCTACACCTTC
cdr3_aa: CASSWGTGGYTF

v_call: TRBV27
j_call: TRBJ1-6
clone_size: NA
d_call: TRBD1
cdr3_nt: TGTGCCAGCTCCTCTACCCGACAGGGGAGCTCCTATAATTCACCCCTCCACTTT
cdr3_aa: CASSSTRQGSSYNSPLHF

v_call: TRBV7-6
j_call: TRBJ2-2
clone_size: once
d_call: NA
cdr3_nt: TGTGCCAGCAGCTTAGGACCCGGGGGATACACCGGGGAGCTGTTTTTT
cdr3_aa: CASSLGPGGYTGELFF

v_call: TRBV7-3
j_call: TRBJ2-3
clone_size: NA
d_call: TRBD2
cdr3_nt: TGTGCCAGCAGCCGGGGGGGGAGCACAGATACGCAGTATTTT
cdr3_aa: CASSRGGSTDTQYF

v_call: TRBV6-2/TRBV6-3
j_call: TRBJ1-6
clone_size: few
d_call: NA
cdr3_nt: TGTGCCAGCAGTTACGAACTGTATAATTCACCCCTCCACTTT
cdr3_aa: CASSYELYNSPLHF

v_call: TRBV27
j_call: TRBJ1-5
clone_size: NA
d_call: NA
cdr3_nt: TGTGCCAGCTCCCGAGATCGGACGGGGAATCAGCCCCAGCATTTT
cdr3_aa: CASSRDRTGNQPQHF

v_call: TRBV15
j_call: TRBJ2-1
clone_size: few
d_call: TRBD2
cdr3_nt: TGTGCCACCAGCAGAGGCCCAGGCGGGGGCTACAATGAGCAGTTCTTC
cdr3_aa: CATSRGPGGGYNEQFF

v_call: TRBV2
j_call: TRBJ1-2
clone_size: NA
d_call: NA
cdr3_nt: TGTGCCAGCAGTGAACAGGGCCCCTATGGCTACACCTTC
cdr3_aa: CASSEQGPYGYTF

v_call: TRBV30
j_call: TRBJ1-2
clone_size: NA
d_call: TRBD1
cdr3_nt: TGTGCCTGGAGTAGTATCCCCTCAGGGGGCACTGGCTACACCTTC
cdr3_aa: CAWSSIPSGGTGYTF

v_call: TRBV12-3/TRBV12-4
j_call: TRBJ2-7
clone_size: NA
d_call: TRBD2
cdr3_nt: TGTGCCAGCAGTTTAGTACTAGCGGGAGGTCCATCCTACGAGCAGTACTTC
cdr3_aa: CASSLVLAGGPSYEQYF

v_call: TRBV15
j_call: TRBJ2-1
clone_size: few
d_call: NA
cdr3_nt: TGTGCCACCAGCAGACCCAAAGCGGGTTCTGGCAATGAGCAGTTCTTC
cdr3_aa: CATSRPKAGSGNEQFF

v_call: TRBV11-3
j_call: TRBJ1-1
clone_size: NA
d_call: NA
cdr3_nt: TGTGCCAGCAGCTTAGGTTCAGGGTGGAAGGGCATGAACACTGAAGCTTTCTTT
cdr3_aa: CASSLGSGWKGMNTEAFF

v_call: TRBV20-1
j_call: TRBJ2-3
clone_size: NA
d_call: TRBD2
cdr3_nt: TGCAGTGCTAGAGACCCCCTAGCGGGAGGGCCAAATACGCAGTATTTT
cdr3_aa: CSARDPLAGGPNTQYF

v_call: TRBV11-2
j_call: TRBJ1-2
clone_size: few
d_call: TRBD1
cdr3_nt: TGTGCCAGCAGCTTACTCTCCATCCGGGACAGGGCTAACTATGGCTACACCTTC
cdr3_aa: CASSLLSIRDRANYGYTF

v_call: TRBV7-9
j_call: TRBJ1-6
clone_size: once
d_call: TRBD1
cdr3_nt: TGTGCCAGCAGCTCATCGGGACAGGGGAGGGGGCCCCTCCACTTT
cdr3_aa: CASSSSGQGRGPLHF

v_call: TRBV6-1
j_call: TRBJ1-2
clone_size: NA
d_call: NA
cdr3_nt: TGTGCCAGCAGTGAAGAGGGCCGCCTACCCTATGGCTACACCTTC
cdr3_aa: CASSEEGRLPYGYTF

v_call: TRBV5-8
j_call: TRBJ2-2
clone_size: few
d_call: NA
cdr3_nt: TGTGCCAGCAGCCGGGACGGTCCGAACACCGGGGAGCTGTTTTTT
cdr3_aa: CASSRDGPNTGELFF